Following are 2 T cell receptor beta chains from one sample sequenced in a study of T cell responses to AZD1222 COVID-19 vaccine. The repertoire was sequenced with immunoSEQ multiplex PCR; TCRdb's copy has only in-frame clones and lacks some. This table holds 150,000 to 200,000 clones, more than 80% found once. The material was peripheral blood, obtained 28 days after the second dose of the MenACWY control vaccine. These receptors came from an adult who received the MenACWY meningococcal vaccine as a control.

The rearrangement joins TRBV5-1 to TRBJ1-5; 7 bases agree with TRBD1. The CDR3 length is 15 residues. V lost 2 bases, J lost 4 bases, and 6 bases stayed unmatched. The germline gives CDR1 SGHRS, CDR2 YFSETQ. CDR3 residues: CASSLSGQRNQPQHF. CDR3 nucleotides: TGCGCCAGCAGCTTATCGGGACAGCGGAATCAGCCCCAGCATTTT.

J is TRBJ1-2 and V is TRBV2, with 10 bases matching TRBD1. CDR1 and CDR2 from the germline V gene are SNHLY and FYNNEI. The junction had 9 bases not matched to a gene; V was cut back by 11 bases and J by 0 bases. This CDR3 is built from 15 residues. This CDR3 reads CAEGGQGGANYGYTF. The CDR3 DNA sequence: TGTGCCGAGGGTGGACAGGGGGGCGCTAACTATGGCTACACCTTC.